The 10 T cell receptor beta chains below were found in one sample sequenced in a study of blood T cell repertoires in COVID-19. Only in-frame clones appear in the TCRdb table, and some are missing; sequencing was by immunoSEQ multiplex PCR. The table includes fewer than 300,000 clones, under 90% detected once. Sequencing was done on a sample of PBMCs or T cells enriched from blood (not recorded which). These receptor sequences come from a man between 18 and 29 years old who had recovered from COVID-19.

This rearrangement joins TRBV5-1 to TRBJ1-2; 7 nucleotides agree with TRBD1. This CDR3 is built from 15 residues. CDR1 is SGHRS, CDR2 YFSETQ, per germline. Unmatched junction bases numbered 8, after V lost 0 bases and J lost 6 bases. The CDR3 loop reads CASSLAWTGLDGYTF. The CDR3 coding sequence is TGCGCCAGCAGCTTGGCTTGGACAGGCTTGGATGGCTACACCTTC.

This clone was seen at least ten times. The chain uses TRBV6-1 and TRBJ1-5; unclear D gene. The CDR3 is 13 residues long. From germline, CDR1 is MNHNS and CDR2 SASEGT. Trimming stripped 3 bases from V and 6 bases from J, with 9 bases between. The CDR3 DNA reads as TGTGCCAGCAGTGAGGTACAGACTCAGCCCCAGCATTTT. Protein sequence: CASSEVQTQPQHF.

This chain joins TRBV7-9 and TRBJ1-1, with 8 nucleotides matching TRBD1. CDR3 length: 16 residues. Germline-derived CDR1 and CDR2 are SEHNR and FQNEAQ (reference sequence). The V segment lost 5 bases and the J segment 2 bases; nucleotides outside the gene matches: 10. The CDR3 sequence is CASSTRDRGANTEAFF. The CDR3 region has the DNA TGTGCCAGCAGCACCCGTGACAGGGGAGCCAACACTGAAGCTTTCTTT.

This chain connects TRBV27 to TRBJ2-3; TRBD2 matches at 8 bases. Germline V gene sequence: CDR1 MNHEY, CDR2 SMNVEV (reference sequence). The ends lost 5 bases at V and 5 bases at J; junction bases unmatched: 9. There are 15 residues in the CDR3. CDR3 coding DNA: TGTGCCAGCAGTGACATGGCGGGGGGCAGAGATACGCAGTATTTT. This codes for CASSDMAGGRDTQYF.

This clone was recorded a few times. As DNA, the CDR3 is TGTGCCAGCAGCTCCCGGCGGGGAGGCACCGGGGAGCTGTTTTTT. This gives the protein CASSSRRGGTGELFF. The chain combines TRBV7-9 with TRBJ2-2, with a possible D match to TRBD2 (6 bases). The germline V and J ends were trimmed by 4 bases and 4 bases, with 13 bases remaining between them. From germline, CDR1 is SEHNR and CDR2 FQNEAQ (reference sequence). The CDR3 is made up of 15 amino acids.

This chain joins TRBV19 and TRBJ1-3, with unresolved D. Trimming removed 5 bases at V and 2 bases at J, with 10 bases between. The CDR3 length is 14 residues. Germline-derived CDR1 and CDR2 are LNHDA and SQIVND (reference sequence). CDR3 nucleotide sequence: TGTGCCAGTAGTTTTGCCGCGGCTGGAAACACCATATATTTT. This sequence encodes CASSFAAAGNTIYF.

The gene calls are TRBV28 and TRBJ2-7; 14 bases line up with TRBD2. Germline-derived CDR1 and CDR2 are MDHEN and SYDVKM. The V segment lost 4 bases and the J segment 4 bases; nucleotides outside the gene matches: 3. The CDR3 spans 15 residues. DNA of the CDR3: TGTGCCAGCAGTTCCAGACTAGCGGGAGGGTACGAGCAGTACTTC. Translation: CASSSRLAGGYEQYF.

The V gene is TRBV5-1, the J gene TRBJ2-2; 9 nucleotides line up with TRBD2. CDR3 size: 14 residues. With V trimmed by 8 bases and J by 1 base, 3 bases remained unmatched. Germline CDR1 is SGHRS and CDR2 is YFSETQ. DNA of the CDR3: TGCGCCAGTCGTAGCGGGGGGAACACCGGGGAGCTGTTTTTT. Protein sequence: CASRSGGNTGELFF.

The genes are TRBV19 and TRBJ1-2, with D possibly matching TRBD1 (5 bases). Per germline, CDR1 LNHDA and CDR2 SQIVND (reference sequence). V dropped 10 bases and J dropped 2 bases, with 11 bases sitting between them. This CDR3 spans 12 amino acids. CDR3 region: CATQGGNYGYTF. For the CDR3, the DNA is TGTGCCACCCAGGGCGGAAACTATGGCTACACCTTC.

The V call is TRBV5-6, the J call TRBJ2-5; 14 nucleotides align to TRBD2. The CDR3 extends over 17 amino acids. CDR1 and CDR2 from the germline V gene are SGHDT and YYEEEE. With V trimmed by 3 bases and J by 5 bases, 9 bases remained unmatched. In DNA, the CDR3 is TGTGCCAGCAGCTCCGTCGGACTAGCGGGAGGCTCGGAGACCCAGTACTTC. Its translation is CASSSVGLAGGSETQYF.